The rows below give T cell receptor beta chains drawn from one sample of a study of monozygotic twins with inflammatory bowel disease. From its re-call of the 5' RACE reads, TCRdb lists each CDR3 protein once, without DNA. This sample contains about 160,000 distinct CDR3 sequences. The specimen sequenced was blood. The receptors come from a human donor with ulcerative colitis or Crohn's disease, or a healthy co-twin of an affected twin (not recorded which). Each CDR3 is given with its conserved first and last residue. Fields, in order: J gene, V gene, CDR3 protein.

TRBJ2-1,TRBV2,CASRRRDHYNEQFF
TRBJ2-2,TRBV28,CASSLLGQRELFF
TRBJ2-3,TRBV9,CASSFRQGYADTQYF
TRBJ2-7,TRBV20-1,CSASRQGTANGQYF
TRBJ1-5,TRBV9,CASSVRPSNQPQHF
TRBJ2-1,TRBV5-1,CASSLGTSGQSYNEQFF
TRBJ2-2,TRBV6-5,CASSYFPSAAGELFF
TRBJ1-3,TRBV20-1,CSASSTSGNTIYF
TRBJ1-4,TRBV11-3,CASSSGTGMEESEKLFF
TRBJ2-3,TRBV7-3,CASSLRGFTRATDTQYF
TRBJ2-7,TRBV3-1,CASSQDLSTAYYEQYF
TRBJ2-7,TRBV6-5,CASSSPWWGDYVGEQYF
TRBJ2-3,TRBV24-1,CATSLRGDPNLDTQYF
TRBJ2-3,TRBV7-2,CASSLFGTDTQYF
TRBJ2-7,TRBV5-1,CASSLTGTSGSNFYEQYF
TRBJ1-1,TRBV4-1,CASSQAPGVWTEAFF
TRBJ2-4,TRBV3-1,CASSRVGENIHF
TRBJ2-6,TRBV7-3,CASSQTRQFSGANVLTF
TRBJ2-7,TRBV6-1,CASSQRVWESSYEQYF
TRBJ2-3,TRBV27,CASSRQQGFSTDTQYF
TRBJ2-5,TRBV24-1,CATSDRTRGVQETQYF
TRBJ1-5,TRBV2,CASSELSQTNQPQHF
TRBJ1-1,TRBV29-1,CSVVLAGEGTEAFF
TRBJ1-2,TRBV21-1,CARARIGPNYGYTF
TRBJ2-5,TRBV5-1,CASSLEVSGNQETQYF
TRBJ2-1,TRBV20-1,CSAPEAGTRSSYNEQFF
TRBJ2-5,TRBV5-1,CASSLSPLQETQYF
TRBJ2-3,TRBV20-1,CSASRQGTDTQYF
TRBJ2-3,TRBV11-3,CASSLATLDTQYF
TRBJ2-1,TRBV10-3,CAISELRVGSYNEQFF
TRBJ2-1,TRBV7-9,CASSLAGGASYNEQFF
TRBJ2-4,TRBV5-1,CASSLAVGTKNIQYF
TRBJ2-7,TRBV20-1,CSASGGIPYEQYF
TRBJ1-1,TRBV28,CASNASWGRNTEAFF
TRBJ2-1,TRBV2,CASNEDYNEQFF
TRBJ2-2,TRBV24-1,CATSDPWTSGRPNTGELFF
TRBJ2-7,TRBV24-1,CATSDFREQYF
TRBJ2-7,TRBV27,CASSFLTSGHSYEQYF